This TCR beta chain is from a study of cytomegalovirus exposure and HLA in healthy donors. Study outcomes and limitations: A link between a missense DCLRE1C variant and TCR beta V- and J-gene trimming emerged from a later analysis.

Concerning this clone: Its antigen is currently unknown.

V was cut by 4 bases and J by 5 bases, with 15 bases left in between. The CDR3 runs to 14 residues. The germline V gene has CDR1 SGHNT and CDR2 YYREEE (reference sequence). Researchers ran the PCR with 60 Vbeta and 13 Jbeta primers. Assay used: immunoSEQ multiplex PCR; TCRdb lists only in-frame clones, some missing. The repertoire shows some 89,000 clones; the top ten hold roughly 3%. This sequence joins TRBV5-4 and TRBJ2-5, with D possibly matching TRBD1 (6 bases). This clonotype originated in a woman aged 25 to 39 in good health and CMV-seronegative. Sequenced sample: PBMCs. CDR3 amino acids: CASSTRTDGETQYF. The CDR3 nucleotides read TGTGCCAGCAGCACTAGGACAGACGGGGAGACCCAGTACTTC.